The entry that follows covers one TCR beta chain sequence. These data come from a study of technical replicates of blood from a few donors. The CDR3 is made up of 19 amino acids. V trimming: 3 bases; J trimming: 0 bases; junction bases outside the gene matches: 15. In germline, CDR1 is SGHRS, CDR2 YFSETQ. Generated by immunoSEQ multiplex PCR, the TCRdb table keeps only in-frame clones and is missing some. Here the sample spans 79,000 or so clones, over 75% being singletons. The TCR sequence derives from a human donor in good health. The specimen sequenced was T cells isolated from PBMCs. The chain links TRBV5-1 to TRBJ2-1; 7 bases fit TRBD1. DNA of the CDR3: TGCGCCAGCAGCTCACCTCCTCGGACAGGCGGAAGCTCCTACAATGAGCAGTTCTTC. Protein sequence: CASSSPPRTGGSSYNEQFF.